The rows below give T cell receptor beta chains drawn from one sample of a study of blood T cell repertoires in COVID-19. Measured with immunoSEQ multiplex PCR; TCRdb has only the in-frame clones, and not every one. The sample includes some 100,000 clones, roughly 92% of them seen just once. Sequenced: peripheral blood. The origin of the receptors is a man aged 45-60 years with active COVID-19. The CDR3 runs from the conserved cysteine through the conserved F or W. A D gene is named only where the DNA matches it firmly. Size values are once, few and many counts, or a class for expanded clones, and some rows have none.

size	V	D	J	DNA	CDR3
few	TRBV5-1	-	TRBJ1-1	TGCGCCAGCAGCATGACCAGGGTGTGGAACACTGAAGCTTTCTTT	CASSMTRVWNTEAFF
-	TRBV7-8	-	TRBJ2-1	TGTGCCAGCAGCTCTAGAGGGAGCTCCTACAATGAGCAGTTCTTC	CASSSRGSSYNEQFF
-	TRBV6-5	-	TRBJ1-2	TGTGCCAGCAGTTCCCTCTCCGGTGGCTACACCTTC	CASSSLSGGYTF
-	TRBV6-6	-	TRBJ1-1	TGTGCCACTAGGCGGGGGGGCGAGGCGAACACTGAAGCTTTCTTT	CATRRGGEANTEAFF
-	TRBV5-1	-	TRBJ2-7	TGCGCCAGCAGCTTGGGGGCCGATGCGATCTACGAGCAGTACTTC	CASSLGADAIYEQYF
-	TRBV5-1	-	TRBJ2-5	TGCGCCAGCAGCCAACAGGGACTACAAGAGACCCAGTACTTC	CASSQQGLQETQYF
-	TRBV5-1	TRBD2	TRBJ2-3	TGCGCCAGCAGACAAACCACTAGCGGGAGGATTCTAGGAGCAGATACGCAGTATTTT	CASRQTTSGRILGADTQYF
-	TRBV6-5	-	TRBJ2-2	TGTGCCAGCAGTTATACTAGCTCCGGGGAGCTGTTTTTT	CASSYTSSGELFF
once	TRBV10-2	TRBD1	TRBJ1-1	TGCGCCAGCAGTGAGTCGGCAGGGGGCTTAACTGAAGCTTTCTTT	CASSESAGGLTEAFF
-	TRBV7-2	-	TRBJ2-3	TGTGCCAGCAGCCCCGTTAGATTCGGCGGGGGCACAGATACGCAGTATTTT	CASSPVRFGGGTDTQYF
-	TRBV18	TRBD1	TRBJ1-6	TGTGCCAGCTCACCGACAGGGGGGAACAATTCACCCCTCCACTTT	CASSPTGGNNSPLHF
-	TRBV6-5	-	TRBJ1-6	TGTGCCAGCGAAAGGGGGGGGAATTCACCCCTCCACTTT	CASERGGNSPLHF
-	TRBV7-9	-	TRBJ1-1	TGTGCCAGCAGCCTAAATTGGGGCAGCCTGAACACTGAAGCTTTCTTT	CASSLNWGSLNTEAFF
-	TRBV7-9	TRBD2	TRBJ2-3	TGTGCCAGCAGCACCTCGGGCTGGCGGCGGGAGGGCCTTACGCAGTATTTT	CASSTSGWRREGLTQYF
-	TRBV27	TRBD1	TRBJ2-5	TGTGCCAGCAGTTTATCACTCCGACAGGGAAAGGAGGACGGGACCCAGTACTTC	CASSLSLRQGKEDGTQYF
-	TRBV13	TRBD1	TRBJ1-2	TGTGCCAGCAGCGCCCCGACAGGGGGCAGGAACTATGGCTACACCTTC	CASSAPTGGRNYGYTF
-	TRBV10-2	-	TRBJ2-4	TGCGCCAGCAGTGAGTCAGGGGCTGACATTCAGTACTTC	CASSESGADIQYF
-	TRBV15	-	TRBJ1-2	TGTGCCACCAGCAGAGAACCAGGGGTATTGGAAGGCTACACCTTC	CATSREPGVLEGYTF
once	TRBV3-1/TRBV3-2	-	TRBJ2-4	TGTGCCAGCAGTCATTCCACACCAAGTAGCGGACTTGCAGCCAAAAACATTCAGTACTTC	CASSHSTPSSGLAAKNIQYF
few	TRBV6-5	-	TRBJ1-1	TGTGCCAGCAGTTACTCGCCAGGGCGCACTGAAGCTTTCTTT	CASSYSPGRTEAFF
-	TRBV5-4	-	TRBJ1-3	TGTGCCAGCAGCCCCTCGGGGAGCGGAAACACCATATATTTT	CASSPSGSGNTIYF
-	TRBV10-1	-	TRBJ1-5	TGCGCCAGCAGTGAGCCTACGGACAGAGATAGCAATCAGCCCCAGCATTTT	CASSEPTDRDSNQPQHF
-	TRBV19	-	TRBJ1-2	TGTGCCAGTAGTATTTTCGGGGTCTATGGCTACACCTTC	CASSIFGVYGYTF
-	TRBV28	-	TRBJ2-2	TGTGCCAGCCTTAATCCTATACGGGAGGAGCTGTTTTTT	CASLNPIREELFF
-	TRBV5-5	TRBD1	TRBJ2-7	TGTGCCAGCAGCTTGGGACAGGGCCAAACCTACGAGCAGTACTTC	CASSLGQGQTYEQYF
-	TRBV6-5	TRBD1	TRBJ1-5	TGTGCCAGTGGAACAGGGGGCTGGAATCAGCCCCAGCATTTT	CASGTGGWNQPQHF
-	TRBV5-1	-	TRBJ2-6	TGCGCCAGCAGCTTGGCCGAGAATGGGCCTGGGGCCAACGTCCTGACTTTC	CASSLAENGPGANVLTF
once	TRBV7-7	TRBD2	TRBJ2-5	TGTGCCAGCAGCTTAAGGACTAGCCAAGAGACCCAGTACTTC	CASSLRTSQETQYF
-	TRBV10-3	TRBD1	TRBJ2-7	TGTGCCATCAGCAACGGGACAGGGACCTACGAGCAGTACTTC	CAISNGTGTYEQYF